Presented here are 26 T cell receptor beta chains from one specimen sequenced in a study of cytomegalovirus exposure and HLA in healthy donors. Researchers ran the PCR with 60 Vbeta and 13 Jbeta primers. Generated by immunoSEQ multiplex PCR, the TCRdb table keeps only in-frame clones and is missing some. The sample lists roughly 120,000 clones, about 81% occurring once. Material for sequencing was PBMCs. These receptors came from a woman between 25 and 40 years old in good health and CMV-seronegative.

The V and J genes are TRBV18 and TRBJ2-1; 7 bases map to TRBD2. CDR1 is KGHSH, CDR2 LQKENI, per germline. The CDR3 is 16 residues long. The junction had 8 bases not matched to a gene; V was cut back by 6 bases and J by 0 bases. The CDR3 nucleotides read TGTGCCAGCTCCCGAGGAGCGGGACGCTCCTACAATGAGCAGTTCTTC. Amino acids: CASSRGAGRSYNEQFF.

This clone was observed a handful of times. The V call is TRBV6-1, the J call TRBJ1-1; 9 bases agree with TRBD1. CDR3 length: 14 residues. Germline V gives CDR1 MNHNS, CDR2 SASEGT. Germline trimming cut 5 bases from V and 10 bases from J; bases unmatched to any gene: 11. DNA of the CDR3: TGTGCCAGCAGTCCTGGGGGGACAGGGCAGCGAGCTTTCTTT. Translation: CASSPGGTGQRAFF.

The chain joins TRBV10-3 to TRBJ1-3, with D maybe TRBD1 (6 bases). The CDR3 is made up of 15 amino acids. CDR1 is ENHRY and CDR2 is SYGVKD in the germline V gene. Trimming removed 3 bases at V and 0 bases at J, with 9 bases between. The CDR3 loop reads CAISEQGYSGNTIYF. DNA of the CDR3: TGTGCCATCAGTGAACAGGGCTACTCTGGAAACACCATATATTTT.

This sequence joins TRBV12-2 and TRBJ2-1; TRBD2, as called in the table, went unchecked against the DNA. TRBV12-2 is given as a pseudogene. The CDR3 sequence is 17 residues long. Here the CDR3 DNA reads TGTGCAAGTCGCACTATCAAATCGGGACTAGTTCGTAGTGAGCAGTTCTTC. As protein: CASRTIKSGLVRSEQFF.

This clone was observed once. The genes are TRBV7-9 and TRBJ2-2, with D possibly being TRBD1 (6 bases). Trimming cost V 6 bases and J 6 bases, with 20 bases left between them. The CDR3 covers 16 residues. Germline assignment: CDR1 SEHNR and CDR2 FQNEAQ (reference sequence). CDR3 amino acids: CASRAIGTSESGELFF. The CDR3 DNA is TGTGCCAGCAGGGCGATCGGGACATCGGAATCCGGGGAGCTGTTTTTT.

This sequence joins TRBV10-3 and TRBJ2-1; D unclear. The CDR3 has 11 amino acids. CDR1 ENHRY and CDR2 SYGVKD come from the germline V gene. Trimming cost V 4 bases and J 8 bases, with 6 bases left between them. CDR3 sequence (DNA): TGTGCCATCAGTGGTAGCCATGAGCAGTTCTTC. This translates into CAISGSHEQFF.

The V call is TRBV11-2, the J call TRBJ2-6; D is uncertain. Per the germline V gene, CDR1 is SGHAT and CDR2 is FQNNGV. Deletions cut 5 bases from V and 5 bases from J, with 16 bases between. CDR3 length: 16 amino acids. This CDR3 is CASSPYLSSRANVLTF. DNA of the CDR3: TGTGCCAGCAGCCCCTATTTGTCATCGCGGGCCAACGTCCTGACTTTC.

The chain joins TRBV5-5 to TRBJ2-7; TRBD2 aligns across 14 bases. Germline CDR1 is SGHKS and CDR2 is YYEKEE (reference sequence). J lost 5 bases, V lost 2 bases, and 3 bases had no gene match. The CDR3 spans 15 residues. CDR3 bases: TGTGCCAGCAGCTTAGGGACTAGCGGGGGAAACGAGCAGTACTTC. Its protein is CASSLGTSGGNEQYF.

The chain employs TRBV4-2 and TRBJ1-1; 8 nucleotides match TRBD1. The germline V gene encodes CDR1 LGHNA and CDR2 YNFKEQ. V lost 1 base to trimming and J lost 6 bases; unmatched junction nucleotides: 4. This CDR3 is built from 14 residues. The CDR3 region is CASSQVSQGAEAFF. CDR3 in DNA: TGTGCCAGCAGCCAAGTTTCACAGGGGGCTGAAGCTTTCTTT.

The rearrangement links TRBV2 to TRBJ2-5; D perhaps matches TRBD2 (6 bases). This CDR3 has 14 residues. V was shortened by 6 bases and J by 0 bases, with 11 bases between the two germline ends. Germline V gene data show CDR1 as SNHLY and CDR2 as FYNNEI. CDR3 nucleotide sequence: TGTGCCAGCAGGAGGGTAGCGGACCAAGAGACCCAGTACTTC. Residues: CASRRVADQETQYF. The full variable domain, with the rest looked up from reference TRBV2 and TRBJ2-5, is EPEVTQTPSHQVTQMGQEVILRCVPISNHLYFYWYRQILGQKVEFLVSFYNNEISEKSEIFDDQFSVERPDGSNFTLKIRSTKLEDSAMYFCASRRVADQETQYFGPGTRLLVL.

This chain uses TRBV18 with TRBJ1-2; D gene uncertain. The V end was cut by 8 bases, the J end by 3 bases, with 10 bases between. Germline V gene data show CDR1 as KGHSH and CDR2 as LQKENI. The CDR3 is 12 residues long. CDR3 sequence (DNA): TGTGCCAGCGCCTCGGCGGACTATGGCTACACCTTC. Protein product: CASASADYGYTF.

In its sample, this clone was seen once. The V call is TRBV6-1, the J call TRBJ1-2; D possibly corresponds to TRBD1 (6 bases). In germline, CDR1 is MNHNS, CDR2 SASEGT. V was pared by 2 bases and J by 4 bases, with 14 bases between. There are 15 residues in the CDR3. In DNA, the CDR3 is TGTGCCAGCAGTGAACTTGTCAGGGACATCTATGGCTACACCTTC. Its translation is CASSELVRDIYGYTF.

The sample holds one count of this clone. The CDR3 coding sequence is TGTGCCAGCAGCTTAGGGGCCGACTACGAGCAGTACTTC. The encoded protein is CASSLGADYEQYF. The chain uses TRBV7-9 and TRBJ2-7; D not resolved. The CDR3 is made up of 13 amino acids. Trimming took off 1 base at V and 3 bases at J, with 7 bases between the two ends. Germline loops: CDR1 SEHNR, CDR2 FQNEAQ (reference sequence).

The chain carries TRBV7-9 and TRBJ2-3, with D possibly being TRBD1 (5 bases). Deletions cut 5 bases from V and 0 bases from J, with 12 bases between. CDR3 length equals 15 residues. The germline gives CDR1 SEHNR, CDR2 FQNEAQ (reference sequence). This chain's CDR3 is CASSPSWGSTDTQYF. Here the CDR3 DNA reads TGTGCCAGCAGCCCTAGTTGGGGCAGCACAGATACGCAGTATTTT.

The DNA of the CDR3 is TGTGCCAGCAGTTACAGCCCAGGCCTCAAGGAGCCCCAGCATTTT. Translated: CASSYSPGLKEPQHF. The chain combines TRBV6-6 with TRBJ1-5; D uncertain. V lost 2 bases to trimming and J lost 8 bases, with 16 bases between them. The length of the CDR3 is 15 residues. CDR1 and CDR2 (germline): MNHNY, SVGAGI (reference sequence).

The J gene is TRBJ1-5, the V gene TRBV2; a weak D match, TRBD1 (6 bases). V lost 7 bases to trimming and J lost 0 bases, with 10 bases between them. This CDR3 region has 14 residues. Germline CDR1 SNHLY, CDR2 FYNNEI. The chain's CDR3 is CASKDSHSNQPQHF. As DNA, the CDR3 is TGTGCCAGCAAGGACAGTCATAGCAATCAGCCCCAGCATTTT.

The rearrangement joins TRBV6-6 to TRBJ2-7; the D is unclear. Looked up from germline, CDR1 is MNHNY and CDR2 is SVGAGI (reference sequence). The CDR3 totals 12 residues. The V end lost 1 base, the J end lost 6 bases, and 7 bases lay between the germline ends. Here the CDR3 reads CASSYLGGEQYF. In nucleotides, the CDR3 is TGTGCCAGCAGTTACTTAGGCGGCGAGCAGTACTTC.

The chain combines TRBV4-2 with TRBJ2-6; TRBD1 matches 10 bases. Germline loops: CDR1 LGHNA, CDR2 YNFKEQ. This CDR3 is built from 19 residues. V lost 4 bases, J lost 0 bases, and 9 bases stayed unmatched. The chain's CDR3 is CASSRHPGQGNSGANVLTF. CDR3 in DNA: TGTGCCAGCAGCCGCCATCCGGGACAGGGGAACTCTGGGGCCAACGTCCTGACTTTC.

The chain uses TRBV4-1 and TRBJ1-1; D possibly corresponds to TRBD1 (5 bases). V lost 1 base, J lost 1 base, and 19 bases lay in between. The CDR3 is made up of 18 amino acids. Germline V CDR1 and CDR2: MGHRA, YSYEKL. CDR3 residues: CASSQVVSGATSNTEAFF. In nucleotides, the CDR3 is TGCGCCAGCAGCCAAGTGGTCTCTGGGGCAACATCGAACACTGAAGCTTTCTTT.

The rearrangement links TRBV11-2 to TRBJ2-1, with D tentatively TRBD2 (6 bases). The ends were cut back, 2 bases at V and 13 bases at J, with 12 bases in the middle. CDR1 is SGHAT and CDR2 is FQNNGV in the germline V gene. This CDR3 is built from 12 residues. The CDR3, as DNA: TGTGCCAGCAGCTTAATTAGCGGTCCTCAGTTCTTC. Amino acids: CASSLISGPQFF. Combining the CDR3 with reference TRBV11-2 and TRBJ2-1 gives the whole variable domain EAGVAQSPRYKIIEKRQSVAFWCNPISGHATLYWYQQILGQGPKLLIQFQNNGVVDDSQLPKDRFSAERLKGVDSTLKIQPAKLEDSAVYLCASSLISGPQFFGPGTRLTVL.

This chain links TRBV18 with TRBJ1-5; the D gene is possibly TRBD1 (5 bases). V was shortened by 1 base and J by 1 base, with 8 bases between the two germline ends. Germline CDR1 is KGHSH and CDR2 is LQKENI. The CDR3 runs 15 residues. CDR3 bases: TGTGCCAGCTCACCACAGGGGATGAGCAATCAGCCCCAGCATTTT. It translates to CASSPQGMSNQPQHF. Using reference TRBV18 and TRBJ1-5 for the parts outside the CDR3, the full variable domain is NAGVMQNPRHLVRRRGQEARLRCSPMKGHSHVYWYRQLPEEGLKFMVYLQKENIIDESGMPKERFSAEFPKEGPSILRIQQVVRGDSAAYFCASSPQGMSNQPQHFGDGTRLSIL.

The chain combines TRBV18 with TRBJ1-2; 8 bases fit TRBD1. The J segment lost 3 bases and the V segment lost 3 bases, leaving 6 bases of the junction unmatched. This CDR3 comprises 15 residues. Germline lookup yields CDR1 KGHSH and CDR2 LQKENI. The CDR3 sequence is CASSPGQGIYYGYTF. The CDR3 DNA follows: TGTGCCAGCTCACCCGGACAGGGTATATACTATGGCTACACCTTC.

This clone has more than one count but fewer than ten. V and J are TRBV5-4 and TRBJ2-5; 8 positions agree with TRBD1. The V segment lost 4 bases and the J segment 2 bases; nucleotides outside the gene matches: 4. The CDR3 consists of 14 residues. The germline gives CDR1 SGHNT, CDR2 YYREEE (reference sequence). The CDR3 sequence: CASSLTGAQETQYF. As DNA, the CDR3 is TGTGCCAGCAGCCTGACAGGGGCGCAAGAGACCCAGTACTTC.

The CDR3 nucleotides read TGTGCCAGCAGCTTGGCTAGCGGAGCTACCTACGAGCAGTACTTC. Protein sequence: CASSLASGATYEQYF. This chain joins TRBV7-6 and TRBJ2-7; the match to TRBD2 covers 7 bases. The CDR3 loop spans 15 amino acids. In germline, CDR1 is SGHVS, CDR2 FNYEAQ. The V segment lost 3 bases and the J segment 2 bases; nucleotides outside the gene matches: 7.

The V and J genes are TRBV5-1 and TRBJ2-5; D is perhaps TRBD1 (6 bases). Germline V gene data show CDR1 as SGHRS and CDR2 as YFSETQ. This CDR3 spans 15 amino acids. With 0 bases removed from V and 0 bases from J, the gap between germline ends came to 9 bases. The CDR3 DNA follows: TGCGCCAGCAGCTTGGTTGGGGGCGACCAAGAGACCCAGTACTTC. Translation: CASSLVGGDQETQYF.

This sequence joins TRBV29-1 and TRBJ1-5, with TRBD1 identical over 11 bases. The germline V gene encodes CDR1 SQVTM and CDR2 ANQGSEA. Losses at the gene ends were 7 bases for V and 6 bases for J; bases not matched to a gene: 5. The CDR3 is 13 residues long. The CDR3 DNA follows: TGCAGCGCCGGGACAGGGGGGGGTCAGCCCCAGCATTTT. It specifies CSAGTGGGQPQHF.